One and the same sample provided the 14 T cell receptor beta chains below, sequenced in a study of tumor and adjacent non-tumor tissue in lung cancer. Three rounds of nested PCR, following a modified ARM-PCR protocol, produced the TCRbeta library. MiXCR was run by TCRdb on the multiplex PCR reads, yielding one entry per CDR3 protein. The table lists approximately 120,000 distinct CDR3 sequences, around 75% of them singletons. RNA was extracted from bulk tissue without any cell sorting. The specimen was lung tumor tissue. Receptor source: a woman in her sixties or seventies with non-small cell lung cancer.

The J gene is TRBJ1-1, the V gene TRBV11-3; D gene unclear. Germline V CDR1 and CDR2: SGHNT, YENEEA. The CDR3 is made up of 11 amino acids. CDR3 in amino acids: CGSGTDTEAFF. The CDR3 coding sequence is TGTGGATCGGGCACTGACACTGAAGCTTTCTTT.

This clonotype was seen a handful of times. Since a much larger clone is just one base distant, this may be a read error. In DNA form, the CDR3 reads TGTGCCAGCCAAGCACATGCGGCGGATTATGGCTACACCTTC. Translating gives CASQAHAADYGYTF. This chain connects TRBV12-3 or TRBV12-4 to TRBJ1-2; the D is unclear. V lost 8 bases, J lost 5 bases, and 18 bases lay in between. The CDR3 spans 14 residues.

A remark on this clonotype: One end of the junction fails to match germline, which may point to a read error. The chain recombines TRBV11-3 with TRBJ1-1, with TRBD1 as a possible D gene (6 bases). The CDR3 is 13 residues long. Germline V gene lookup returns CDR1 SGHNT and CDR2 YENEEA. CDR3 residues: CPSKGDKDTEAFF. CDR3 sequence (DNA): TGTCCCAGCAAGGGGGATAAAGACACTGAAGCGTTCTTT.

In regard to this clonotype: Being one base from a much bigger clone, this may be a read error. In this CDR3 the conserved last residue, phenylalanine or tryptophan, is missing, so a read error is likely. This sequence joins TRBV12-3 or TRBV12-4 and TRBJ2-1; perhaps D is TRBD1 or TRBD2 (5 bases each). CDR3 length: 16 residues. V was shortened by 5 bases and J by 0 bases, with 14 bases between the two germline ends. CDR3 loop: CASSNRDPDSYNEQFL. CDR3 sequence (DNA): TGTGCCAGCAGTAACCGGGACCCCGACTCCTACAATGAGCAGTTCTTA.

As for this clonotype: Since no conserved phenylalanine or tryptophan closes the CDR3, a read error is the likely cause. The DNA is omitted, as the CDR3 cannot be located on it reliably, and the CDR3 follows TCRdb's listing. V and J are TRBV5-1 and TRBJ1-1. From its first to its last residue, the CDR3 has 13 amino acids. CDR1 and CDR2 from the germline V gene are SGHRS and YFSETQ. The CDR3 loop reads CASSLAGNTEASL.

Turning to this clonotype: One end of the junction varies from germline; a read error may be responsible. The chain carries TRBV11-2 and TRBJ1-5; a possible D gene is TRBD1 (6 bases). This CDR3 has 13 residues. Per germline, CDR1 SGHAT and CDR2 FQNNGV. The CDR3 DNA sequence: TGTGCCAGATCCCGGGTCAGGGGTCAGCGCCAGCATTTT. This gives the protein CARSRVRGQRQHF.

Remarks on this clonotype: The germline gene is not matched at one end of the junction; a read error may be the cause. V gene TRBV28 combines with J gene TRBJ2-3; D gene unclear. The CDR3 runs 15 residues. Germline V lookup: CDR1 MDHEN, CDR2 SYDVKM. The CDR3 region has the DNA TGTGCCAGCAATCATGGGAACTCGGGCCTAGATACGCAGTACTTT. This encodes CASNHGNSGLDTQYF.

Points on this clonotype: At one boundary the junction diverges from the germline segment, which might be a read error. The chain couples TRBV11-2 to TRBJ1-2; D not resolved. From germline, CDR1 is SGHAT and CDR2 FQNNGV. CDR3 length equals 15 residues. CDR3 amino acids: CASSLEAHGESDYTF. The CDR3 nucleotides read TGTGCTAGCAGCTTGGAGGCGCACGGGGAAAGCGACTACACCTTC.

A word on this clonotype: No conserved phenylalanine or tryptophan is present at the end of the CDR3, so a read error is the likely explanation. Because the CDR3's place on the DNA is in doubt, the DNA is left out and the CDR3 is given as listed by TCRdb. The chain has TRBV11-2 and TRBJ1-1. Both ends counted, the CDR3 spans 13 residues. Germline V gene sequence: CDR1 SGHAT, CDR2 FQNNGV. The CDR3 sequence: CTSSLASNTEVFL.

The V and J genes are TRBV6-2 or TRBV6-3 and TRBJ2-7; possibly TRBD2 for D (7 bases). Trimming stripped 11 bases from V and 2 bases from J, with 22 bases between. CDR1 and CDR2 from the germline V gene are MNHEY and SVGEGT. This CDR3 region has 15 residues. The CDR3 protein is CACRRGLGAPYEQYF. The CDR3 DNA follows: TGTGCCTGTAGGCGGGGGCTAGGGGCCCCCTACGAGCAGTACTTC.

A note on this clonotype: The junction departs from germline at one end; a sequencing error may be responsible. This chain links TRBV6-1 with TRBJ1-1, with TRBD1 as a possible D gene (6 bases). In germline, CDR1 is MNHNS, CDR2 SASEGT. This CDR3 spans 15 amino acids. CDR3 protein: CASSLGAGMNAEAFF. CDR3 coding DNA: TGTGCCAGCAGTCTGGGGGCAGGCATGAACGCTGAAGCTTTCTTT.

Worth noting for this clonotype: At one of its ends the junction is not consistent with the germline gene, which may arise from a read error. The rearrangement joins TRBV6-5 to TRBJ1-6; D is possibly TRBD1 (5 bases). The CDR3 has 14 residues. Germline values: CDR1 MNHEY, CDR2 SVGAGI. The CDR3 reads CASSYSPGNSPLYF. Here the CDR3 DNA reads TGTGCCAGCAGTTACTCCCCAGGGAATTCACCCCTCTACTTT.

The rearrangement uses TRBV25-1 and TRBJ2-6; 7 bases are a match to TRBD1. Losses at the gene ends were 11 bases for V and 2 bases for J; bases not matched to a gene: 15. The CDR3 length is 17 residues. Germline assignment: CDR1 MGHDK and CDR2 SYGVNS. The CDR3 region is CASTAGQVLAGANVLTF. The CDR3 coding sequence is TGTGCCTCCACGGCTGGACAGGTTCTAGCTGGGGCCAACGTCCTGACTTTC.

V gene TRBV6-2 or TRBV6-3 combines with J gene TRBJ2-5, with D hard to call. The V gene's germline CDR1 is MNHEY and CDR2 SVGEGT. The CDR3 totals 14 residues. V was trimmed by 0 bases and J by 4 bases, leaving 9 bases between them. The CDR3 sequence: CASSYSETIETQYF. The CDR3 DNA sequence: TGTGCCAGCAGTTACTCAGAGACAATAGAGACCCAGTACTTC.